This T cell receptor beta chain was recovered during a study of early T cells in non-severe SARS-CoV-2 infection. Whole-study context: Sequencing of bulk RNA from unsorted whole blood was done, without chain pairing. Study results and caveats: There was a bias toward anti-spike CD8 responses in VDJdb matching, which missed private and CD4 specificities.

TCRdb processed the 5' RACE reads anew with MiXCR; each CDR3 protein has one entry. Altogether around 30,000 distinct CDR3 sequences are present, approximately 5.1% being singletons, with the ten largest covering approximately 23%. The germline gives CDR1 SGHTA, CDR2 FQGNSA. CDR3 length: 15 residues. V lost 1 base and J lost 2, with 10 bases in between. This clonotype was observed many times. As yet, its antigen is unknown. This sequence joins TRBV7-2 and TRBJ2-3; D not resolved. The specimen sequenced was whole blood. The TCR comes from an adult who was a healthcare worker with PCR-confirmed SARS-CoV-2 infection or an uninfected control (not recorded which). The CDR3 region has the DNA TGTGCCAGCAGCTTAGTCCAGCGTCCCACAGATACGCAGTATTTT. It yields the protein CASSLVQRPTDTQYF.